This TCR beta chain was sequenced in a study of spatial heterogeneity in lung cancer. Study in general: Sequencing was performed on follow-up PBMC samples when available, collected at a median of approximately two years after resection.

This clonotype has just a few counts. Antigen: not known. Noted time point: blood at routine non-recurrence follow-up after resection. The sequenced material consisted of unsorted whole RNA from tumor, nontumor lung or frozen PBMC. Notes on the study in general: Blood contained ubiquitous expanded tumor TCRs more at resection than at follow-up.

The presence of a unique molecular identifier marked each TCR cDNA molecule. TCRdb processed the 5' RACE reads anew with MiXCR; each CDR3 protein has one entry. Here the sample spans some 120,000 distinct CDR3 sequences, 12% being singletons. Germline CDR1 and CDR2: SNHLY and FYNNEI. Trimming left V 6 bases short and J 3 bases short, with 19 bases between. The CDR3 consists of 16 residues. The rearrangement joins TRBV2 to TRBJ2-3, with D possibly being TRBD1 (5 bases). The starting material was PBMCs, obtained at follow-up. This clonotype was obtained from a male donor with early-stage non-small cell lung cancer. CDR3: CASSALRARGTDTQYF. CDR3 sequence (DNA): TGTGCCAGCAGCGCCCTCAGGGCCCGAGGTACAGATACGCAGTATTTT.